This T cell receptor beta chain emerged from a study of radiotherapy plus CTLA-4 blockade in lung cancer. This clone was counted a few times. This table comes from immunoSEQ multiplex PCR, and its TCRdb copy is limited to in-frame clones, with some not included. In the table there are roughly 100,000 clones, more than 70% of which are singletons. The study treated chemo-refractory metastatic non-small-cell lung cancer patients with focal radiation plus ipilimumab CTLA-4 blockade. The starting material was peripheral blood, obtained from a patient treated with radiotherapy plus ipilimumab. The clonotype comes from a human donor with non-small cell lung cancer that progressed on radiotherapy plus ipilimumab. Some clones in this sample may be carry-over from other donors' samples.

The CDR3 coding sequence is TGTGCCAGCAACTTTTTTAGGGCCAATCAGCCCCAGCATTTT. The encoded protein is CASNFFRANQPQHF. The chain couples TRBV6-5 to TRBJ1-5; D uncertain. Germline V gene lookup returns CDR1 MNHEY and CDR2 SVGAGI. CDR3 length: 14 residues. The V gene lost 7 bases and the J gene lost 3 bases, with 13 bases spanning the gap.